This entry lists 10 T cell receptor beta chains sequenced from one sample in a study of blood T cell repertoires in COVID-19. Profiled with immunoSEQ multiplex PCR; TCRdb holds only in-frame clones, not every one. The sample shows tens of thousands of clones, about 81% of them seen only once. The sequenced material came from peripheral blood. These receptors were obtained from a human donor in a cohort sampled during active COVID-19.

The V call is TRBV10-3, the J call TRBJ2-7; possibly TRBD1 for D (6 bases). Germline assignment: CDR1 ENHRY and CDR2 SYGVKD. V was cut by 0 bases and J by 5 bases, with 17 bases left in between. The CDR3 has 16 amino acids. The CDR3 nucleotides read TGTGCCATCAGTGAGTCGTCCGGGACATTGGTTAACGAGCAGTACTTC. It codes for CAISESSGTLVNEQYF.

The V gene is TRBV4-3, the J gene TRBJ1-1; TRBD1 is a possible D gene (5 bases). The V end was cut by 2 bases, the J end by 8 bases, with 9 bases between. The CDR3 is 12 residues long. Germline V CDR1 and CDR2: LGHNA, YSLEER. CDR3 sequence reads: CASSQPGSEAFF. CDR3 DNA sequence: TGCGCCAGCAGCCAACCAGGGTCAGAAGCTTTCTTT.

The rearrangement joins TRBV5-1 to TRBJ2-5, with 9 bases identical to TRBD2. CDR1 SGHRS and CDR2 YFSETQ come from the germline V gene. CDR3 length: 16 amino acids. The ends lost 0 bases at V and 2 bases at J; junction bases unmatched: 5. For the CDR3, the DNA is TGCGCCAGCAGCTTGGCCACTAGCGGGTTACAAGAGACCCAGTACTTC. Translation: CASSLATSGLQETQYF.

The CDR3 DNA is TGTGCCAGCAGCTGGTTCACAGCTCTATATAATTCACCCCTCCACTTT. This codes for CASSWFTALYNSPLHF. V is TRBV5-6 and J is TRBJ1-6, with unresolved D. V lost 3 bases, J lost 4 bases, and 14 bases lay in between. Per germline, CDR1 SGHDT and CDR2 YYEEEE. The CDR3 totals 16 residues.

The CDR3 bases are TGCGCCAGCAGCTTCCGGGACAGGGGAGATGGCTACACCTTC. Translated: CASSFRDRGDGYTF. The gene calls are TRBV5-1 and TRBJ1-2; TRBD1 matches 10 bases. J gave up 6 bases and V 2 bases, and 4 bases lay outside the gene matches. CDR1 SGHRS and CDR2 YFSETQ come from the germline V gene. This CDR3 has 14 amino acids.

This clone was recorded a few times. DNA for the CDR3: TGCGCCAGCAGCGGGGGAACAGGGGGCTATGGCTACACCTTC. This sequence encodes CASSGGTGGYGYTF. This rearrangement joins TRBV5-1 to TRBJ1-2; TRBD1 aligns across 8 bases. The CDR3 extends over 14 amino acids. Trimming cost V 4 bases and J 4 bases; bases outside gene matches: 6. CDR1 is SGHRS and CDR2 is YFSETQ in the germline V gene.

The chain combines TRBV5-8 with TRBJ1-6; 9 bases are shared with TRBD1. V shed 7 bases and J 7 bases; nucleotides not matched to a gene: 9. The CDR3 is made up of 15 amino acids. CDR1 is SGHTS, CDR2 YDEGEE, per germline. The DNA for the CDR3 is TGTGCCAGCCGCCGGCAAGGGACAGGGAATTCACCCCTCCACTTT. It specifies CASRRQGTGNSPLHF.

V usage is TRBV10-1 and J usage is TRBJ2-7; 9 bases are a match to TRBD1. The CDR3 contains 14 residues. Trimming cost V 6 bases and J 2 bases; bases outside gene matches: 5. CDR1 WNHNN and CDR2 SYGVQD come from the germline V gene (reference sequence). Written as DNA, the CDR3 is TGCGCCAGCAGCCGGACAGGGGCTGCCTACGAGCAGTACTTC. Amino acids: CASSRTGAAYEQYF.

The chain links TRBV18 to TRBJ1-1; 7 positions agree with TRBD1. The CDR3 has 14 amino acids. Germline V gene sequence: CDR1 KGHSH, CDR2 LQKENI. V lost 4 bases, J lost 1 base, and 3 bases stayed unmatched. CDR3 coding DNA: TGTGCCAGCTCACTCCAGGGGGAGAACACTGAAGCTTTCTTT. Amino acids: CASSLQGENTEAFF.

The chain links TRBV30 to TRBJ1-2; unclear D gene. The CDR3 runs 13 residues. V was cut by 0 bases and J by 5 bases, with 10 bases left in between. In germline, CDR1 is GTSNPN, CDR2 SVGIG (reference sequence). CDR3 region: CAWSVPGQYGYTF. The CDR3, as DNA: TGTGCCTGGAGTGTACCTGGGCAGTATGGCTACACCTTC.